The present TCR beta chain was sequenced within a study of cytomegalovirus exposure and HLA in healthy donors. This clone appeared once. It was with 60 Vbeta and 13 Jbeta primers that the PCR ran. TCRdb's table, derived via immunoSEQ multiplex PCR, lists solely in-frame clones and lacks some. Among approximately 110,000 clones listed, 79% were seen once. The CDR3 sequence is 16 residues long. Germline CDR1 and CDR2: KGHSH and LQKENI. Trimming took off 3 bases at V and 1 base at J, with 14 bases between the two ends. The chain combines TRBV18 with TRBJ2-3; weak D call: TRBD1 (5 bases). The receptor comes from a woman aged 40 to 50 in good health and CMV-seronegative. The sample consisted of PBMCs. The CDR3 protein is CASSPDQGFRTDTQYF. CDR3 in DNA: TGTGCCAGCTCACCGGACCAGGGATTTCGCACAGATACGCAGTATTTT. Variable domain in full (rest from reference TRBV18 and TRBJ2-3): NAGVMQNPRHLVRRRGQEARLRCSPMKGHSHVYWYRQLPEEGLKFMVYLQKENIIDESGMPKERFSAEFPKEGPSILRIQQVVRGDSAAYFCASSPDQGFRTDTQYFGPGTRLTVL.